The following is a T cell receptor (beta chain) sequence with its context. Its specificity is unknown. Trimming removed 3 bases from V and 2 bases from J; junction bases left unmatched: 7. Germline CDR1 and CDR2: SGHRS and YFSETQ. The CDR3 is 16 amino acids. The source of the sample is a study of T cell responses to AZD1222 COVID-19 vaccine. General study findings and limits: White British donors predominated, females outnumbered males, and clonal diversity was possibly underestimated. Baseline seropositivity characterized only six or seven AZD1222 recipients.

This table comes from immunoSEQ multiplex PCR, and its TCRdb copy is limited to in-frame clones, with some not included. The top ten hold about 1.1% of the sample, which has some 50,000 clones, over 85% seen once. Material: peripheral blood, obtained 28 days after the second AZD1222 dose. The sequence was collected from an adult who received the AZD1222 COVID-19 vaccine. The gene calls are TRBV5-1 and TRBJ2-1; 8 positions agree with TRBD2. CDR3 residues: CASSSPLAGTYNEQFF. CDR3 bases: TGCGCCAGCAGCTCCCCCCTAGCGGGCACCTACAATGAGCAGTTCTTC.